This TCR beta chain was retrieved from a study of blood T cell repertoires in COVID-19. Looking at the study overall: Sources were T cells, B-cell-depleted T cells, or PBMCs; the material itself was cDNA or gDNA.

CDR1 MNHNS and CDR2 SASEGT come from the germline V gene. This CDR3 spans 12 amino acids. Between the trimmed V and J ends, which lost 0 bases and 16 bases, there was a span of 12 bases. In the authors' methods: Reference gene primer amplification gave nucleated cell count estimates. Clones were sequenced by immunoSEQ multiplex PCR, and TCRdb holds only the in-frame ones, with some missing. The V and J calls and clone size are taken from that table; D and trimming were inferred from the DNA. The table lists around 29,000 clones, more than 60% of them singletons. Material for sequencing was peripheral blood. The origin of this receptor is a woman in her 70s with active or convalescent COVID-19. The chain carries TRBV6-1 and TRBJ1-4, with D perhaps matching TRBD1 (5 bases). In DNA form, the CDR3 reads TGTGCCAGCAGTGAAGCAAGGGGTCGTACGTTTTTT. Translated: CASSEARGRTFF.